This entry features one TCR beta chain sequence. Via MiXCR, TCRdb re-called the 5' RACE reads, giving one row per CDR3 protein. This sample has 250,000 or so distinct CDR3 sequences; under 20% occur once, and the top ten carry 25% to 40%. The CDR3 length is 16 residues. Germline V gene data show CDR1 as MNHEY and CDR2 as SMNVEV (reference sequence). Trimming shortened V by 6 bases and J by 2 bases, and 17 bases separated the two germline ends. The data originate from a study of CD8 T cells in ankylosing spondylitis. The rearrangement joins TRBV27 to TRBJ2-1; possible D gene TRBD2, 6 bases. The sequence was collected from a male donor with ankylosing spondylitis or in good health (not recorded which). Sequencing input: blood, either unsorted or a sorted T cell fraction (not recorded which). CDR3 region: CASRIGSGVPYNEQFF. In DNA form, the CDR3 reads TGTGCCAGCAGGATAGGGTCGGGAGTCCCCTACAATGAGCAGTTCTTC.